The next 9 T cell receptor beta chains were all read from a single sample in a study of T-cell reconstitution after alpha-beta-depleted transplantation in children. Preparation of the TCRbeta library used unique molecular identifiers. One entry per CDR3 protein, called by TCRdb with MiXCR from the PCR reads. The data hold roughly 150,000 distinct CDR3 sequences, with around 10% observed a single time. The sequences come from PBMCs, collected before TCRalphabeta/CD19-depleted stem cell transplant. The receptors derive from a boy aged 2 to 9 with acute myeloid leukemia, due to receive a stem cell transplant.

Many counts were recorded for this clonotype. V usage is TRBV20-1 and J usage is TRBJ1-1, with D hard to call. CDR1 and CDR2 from the germline V gene are DFQATT and SNEGSKA (reference sequence). The length of the CDR3 is 14 residues. V lost 8 bases, J lost 5 bases, and 21 bases lay in between. The CDR3 is CSPLTPHRGTEAFF. For the CDR3, the DNA is TGCAGTCCTCTAACCCCCCATAGAGGAACTGAAGCTTTCTTT.

This clonotype was counted ten times or more. The chain employs TRBV7-7 and TRBJ2-7; 8 bases are a match to TRBD1. The CDR3 totals 14 residues. Germline V CDR1 and CDR2: SSHAT, FNYEAQ (reference sequence). The CDR3: CASSFRDRSYEQYV. CDR3 DNA sequence: TGTGCTAGCAGCTTCCGGGACAGGTCTTACGAGCAGTACGTC.

This clonotype was detected many times. The V call is TRBV5-1, the J call TRBJ1-5, with 8 bases identical to TRBD1. Germline V gives CDR1 SGHRS, CDR2 YFSETQ. CDR3 length: 15 amino acids. J gave up 0 bases and V 4 bases, and 3 bases lay outside the gene matches. The CDR3 sequence is CASSPTGDSNQPQHF. CDR3 nucleotides: TGCGCCAGCAGCCCGACAGGGGATAGCAATCAGCCCCAGCATTTT.

In this sample, this clonotype turned up many times. The chain uses TRBV12-3 or TRBV12-4 and TRBJ2-2, with 8 bases identical to TRBD2. The ends lost 5 bases at V and 5 bases at J; junction bases unmatched: 7. There are 15 residues in the CDR3. In nucleotides, the CDR3 is TGTGCCAGCAGTCAAGCGGGGGAGGAAACCGGGGAGCTGTTTTTT. Its protein is CASSQAGEETGELFF.

This clonotype was detected many times. CDR3 amino acids: CASSLAGTYNEQFF. CDR3 DNA: TGCGCCAGCAGCTTGGCGGGGACGTACAATGAGCAGTTCTTC. This chain joins TRBV5-1 and TRBJ2-1; either TRBD1 or TRBD2 may supply D (5 bases each). V lost 0 bases and J 4 bases, leaving 8 bases between the germline ends. Germline CDR1 reads SGHRS; CDR2 reads YFSETQ. The CDR3 contains 14 residues.

This clonotype was recorded at least ten times. The V and J genes are TRBV20-1 and TRBJ1-2; D is possibly TRBD1 (5 bases). The V gene lost 0 bases and the J gene lost 4 bases, with 9 bases spanning the gap. CDR1 and CDR2 from the germline V gene are DFQATT and SNEGSKA (reference sequence). The CDR3 is made up of 13 amino acids. CDR3 DNA: TGCAGTGCTAGAGATCAGGGTGGCTATGGCTACACCTTC. It translates to CSARDQGGYGYTF.

The chain employs TRBV9 and TRBJ2-2, with 8 bases lining up with TRBD2. CDR3 length: 17 amino acids. Germline-derived CDR1 and CDR2 are SGDLS and YYNGEE. The junction had 8 bases not matched to a gene; V was cut back by 0 bases and J by 4 bases. In DNA, the CDR3 is TGTGCCAGCAGCGTAGACCCAGCGGGGGCCCTCACCGGGGAGCTGTTTTTT. Residues: CASSVDPAGALTGELFF.

This clonotype was counted ten times or more. J is TRBJ2-1 and V is TRBV4-1, with 9 positions matching TRBD2. This CDR3 comprises 18 residues. J lost 2 bases, V lost 4 bases, and 12 bases had no gene match. Germline CDR1 reads MGHRA; CDR2 reads YSYEKL. The CDR3 DNA reads TGCGCCAGCAGCCCGGGTATTAGCGGGAGAGCGCCCTACAATGAGCAGTTCTTC. This sequence encodes CASSPGISGRAPYNEQFF.

Concerning this clonotype itself: This may be a read error: a much more frequent sequence differs by one nucleotide. The rearrangement joins TRBV7-9 to TRBJ1-2; possibly TRBD1 for D (6 bases). This CDR3 is built from 13 residues. The V and J ends lost 6 bases and 8 bases respectively, with 16 bases between them. The V gene's germline CDR1 is SEHNR and CDR2 FQNEAQ (reference sequence). The CDR3 DNA reads TGTGCCAGCAGGACAACAGGGCCGTGGGGCTACACCTTC. Translating gives CASRTTGPWGYTF.